This TCR beta chain was recorded in a study of T cell repertoires in cytomegalovirus infection. Study results and caveats: Across the ex vivo response, the dominant clonotypes were HLA-C-restricted CMV-specific TCR beta clonotypes.

The CDR3 contains 13 residues. V was clipped by 5 bases and J by 1 base, with 7 bases between them. Germline V lookup: CDR1 KGHDR, CDR2 SFDVKD. TCRdb reanalysed the reads using MiXCR and keeps one entry per CDR3 protein. The table has fewer than 350,000 distinct CDR3 sequences, 29% seen once. As concerns this clonotype: Its specificity is not known.

This sequence joins TRBV24-1 and TRBJ1-1; no firm D call. This sequence was found in a human donor in good health (CMV status not recorded). Some clones in this sample may be carry-over from other donors' samples. Sample: cultured PBMCs, taken from culture after CMV antigen stimulation. The DNA of the CDR3 is TGTGCCACCAGTGGGGCGGGGAACACTGAAGCTTTCTTT. Encoded protein: CATSGAGNTEAFF.